The 26 T cell receptor beta chains below come from one sample, sequenced in a study of T-cell reconstitution after alpha-beta-depleted transplantation in children. The library targeted TCRbeta and was prepared with unique molecular identifiers. MiXCR, run by TCRdb on the PCR reads, gives a single entry per CDR3 protein. The sample has approximately 500,000 distinct CDR3 sequences, roughly 10% seen once. The source was PBMCs, collected before TCRalphabeta/CD19-depleted stem cell transplant. The receptors derive from a child aged 2-15 years with inherited bone marrow failure, due to receive a stem cell transplant.

This chain links TRBV4-3 with TRBJ2-7; 8 nucleotides align to TRBD2. Germline V gives CDR1 LGHNA, CDR2 YSLEER. The ends lost 1 base at V and 5 bases at J; junction bases unmatched: 7. CDR3 length equals 15 residues. The CDR3 is CASSQGLAWAHEQYF. The CDR3 coding sequence is TGCGCCAGCAGCCAAGGACTAGCGTGGGCCCACGAGCAGTACTTC.

Ten or more counts support this clonotype. The rearrangement joins TRBV20-1 to TRBJ2-1; TRBD2 agrees at 8 bases. With V trimmed by 6 bases and J by 3 bases, 7 bases remained unmatched. CDR1 is DFQATT and CDR2 is SNEGSKA in the germline V gene (reference sequence). CDR3 length: 14 amino acids. In DNA form, the CDR3 reads TGCAGTGCCTCCGTGAGCGGGAGCTACAATGAGCAGTTCTTC. Encoded protein: CSASVSGSYNEQFF.

This clonotype was found a few times. The genes are TRBV4-3 and TRBJ2-2; tentatively, D is TRBD1 or TRBD2 (5 bases each). The CDR3 loop spans 17 amino acids. V shed 0 bases and J shed 1 base, with 12 bases lying between them. Per the germline V gene, CDR1 is LGHNA and CDR2 is YSLEER. CDR3 residues: CASSQDHGTENTGELFF. The DNA of the CDR3 is TGCGCCAGCAGCCAAGATCATGGGACGGAGAACACCGGGGAGCTGTTTTTT.

Many counts were recorded for this clonotype. This sequence joins TRBV6-5 and TRBJ2-1; 8 nucleotides agree with TRBD2. This CDR3 is built from 14 residues. Germline V gene sequence: CDR1 MNHEY, CDR2 SVGAGI. V lost 0 bases to trimming and J lost 5 bases; unmatched junction nucleotides: 0. The CDR3, as DNA: TGTGCCAGCAGTTACTCTAGCGGGAACAATGAGCAGTTCTTC. Translated: CASSYSSGNNEQFF.

This clonotype has ten or more counts. V gene TRBV6-2 or TRBV6-3 combines with J gene TRBJ2-7, with D unclear. Germline V gives CDR1 MNHEY, CDR2 SVGEGT. The CDR3 has 14 amino acids. V lost 6 bases and J 2 bases, leaving 14 bases between the germline ends. As DNA, the CDR3 is TGTGCCAGCAGCCCCATCGCGCCCACCTACGAGCAGTACTTC. Encoded protein: CASSPIAPTYEQYF.

This clonotype was seen ten or more times. V and J are TRBV3-1 and TRBJ2-1; TRBD2 agrees at 11 bases. V gave up 1 base and J gave up 7 bases; unmatched junction bases: 6. Per germline, CDR1 LGHDT and CDR2 YNNKEL (reference sequence). There are 16 residues in the CDR3. The CDR3 spells CASSQATSGTWNEQFF. CDR3 coding DNA: TGTGCCAGCAGCCAAGCGACTAGCGGGACTTGGAATGAGCAGTTCTTC.

In nucleotides, the CDR3 is TGTGCCAGCCAAGGGGACGGTCGTCTCGGTACGCAGTATTTT. Protein sequence: CASQGDGRLGTQYF. The gene calls are TRBV2 and TRBJ2-3; tentatively, D is TRBD1 or TRBD2 (5 bases each). Germline CDR1 SNHLY, CDR2 FYNNEI. The CDR3 spans 14 residues. Between the trimmed V and J ends, which lost 8 bases and 8 bases, there was a span of 20 bases.

About this clonotype itself: A single base separates this from a much larger clone, so it may be a read error. The rearrangement links TRBV11-2 to TRBJ2-5; 7 bases fit TRBD2. V shed 2 bases, J shed 3 bases, and the junction held 15 bases outside the gene matches. The CDR3 length is 18 residues. Germline-derived CDR1 and CDR2 are SGHAT and FQNNGV. CDR3 nucleotides: TGTGCCAGCAGCTTAATATCTGTAGGGCTGGGAGGGAAAGAGACCCAGTACTTC. This codes for CASSLISVGLGGKETQYF.

This clonotype was recorded at least ten times. The genes are TRBV12-3 or TRBV12-4 and TRBJ2-3, with 11 bases lining up with TRBD2. The CDR3 covers 15 residues. V was clipped by 5 bases and J by 5 bases; unmatched bases: 6. The CDR3 DNA sequence: TGTGCCAGCAGTCTACTAGCGGGAGTTATAGATACGCAGTATTTT. Translating it yields CASSLLAGVIDTQYF.

This clonotype appeared many times. This sequence joins TRBV16 and TRBJ2-2; D gene ambiguous. Germline CDR1 is KGHSY and CDR2 is FQNENV. The ends were cut back, 8 bases at V and 4 bases at J, with 11 bases in the middle. The CDR3 length is 13 residues. CDR3 loop: CASRSRFTGELFF. Written as DNA, the CDR3 is TGTGCCAGCCGGAGCCGGTTCACCGGGGAGCTGTTTTTT. Full variable domain (remainder filled in from reference TRBV16 and TRBJ2-2): GEEVAQTPKHLVRGEGQKAKLYCAPIKGHSYVFWYQQVLKNEFKFLISFQNENVFDETGMPKERFSAKCLPNSPCSLEIQATKLEDSAVYFCASRSRFTGELFFGEGSRLTVL.

This clonotype was seen many times. The chain recombines TRBV12-3 or TRBV12-4 with TRBJ2-1, with D possibly matching TRBD1 (6 bases). V lost 5 bases to trimming and J lost 4 bases, with 9 bases between them. CDR3 length: 13 amino acids. CDR3 amino acids: CASSTDRYNEQFF. Here the CDR3 DNA reads TGTGCCAGCAGTACCGACAGGTACAATGAGCAGTTCTTC.

This clonotype has a count of ten or more. V is TRBV4-1 and J is TRBJ1-1, with 7 bases lining up with TRBD1. The V and J ends lost 3 bases and 7 bases, in that order; junction bases with no gene match: 5. This CDR3 is 13 amino acids long. The germline CDR1 and CDR2 sequences are MGHRA and YSYEKL. The CDR3 here is CASSQVQGIEAFF. Written as DNA, the CDR3 is TGCGCCAGCAGCCAGGTACAGGGGATTGAAGCTTTCTTT.

The chain recombines TRBV7-2 with TRBJ2-3; 12 nucleotides line up with TRBD2. Germline lookup yields CDR1 SGHTA and CDR2 FQGNSA. This CDR3 has 21 amino acids. The trim removed 0 bases at V and 1 base at J, leaving 14 bases unmatched. CDR3 protein: CASSLAFSGLAGTGGTDTQYF. The CDR3 DNA reads as TGTGCCAGCAGCTTAGCCTTCTCAGGACTAGCGGGAACGGGAGGCACAGATACGCAGTATTTT.

Comment on this clonotype: A clone one base away is much larger, so this may be a read error. V is TRBV6-2 or TRBV6-3 and J is TRBJ1-5; possible D gene TRBD1, 6 bases. The CDR3 contains 12 residues. In germline, CDR1 is MNHEY, CDR2 SVGEGT. The CDR3 bases are TGTGACAGCAGTTACAGGGTCCAGCCCCAGCATTTT. Residues: CDSSYRVQPQHF.

The rearrangement links TRBV12-3 or TRBV12-4 to TRBJ2-1; tentative D call: TRBD2 (5 bases). The CDR3 is 14 amino acids. The V and J ends lost 3 bases and 2 bases respectively, with 8 bases between them. CDR3 region: CASSFEGTYNEQFF. Here the CDR3 DNA reads TGTGCCAGCAGTTTTGAGGGCACCTACAATGAGCAGTTCTTC.

This clonotype occurred many times. The chain couples TRBV29-1 to TRBJ2-7, with D perhaps assigned TRBD1 or TRBD2 (5 bases each). V was clipped by 6 bases and J by 9 bases, with 21 bases between them. CDR1 and CDR2 (germline): SQVTM, ANQGSEA. The CDR3 is 13 residues long. The DNA for the CDR3 is TGCAGCGTGCGACCGGGACCCCAATTCGGGCAGTACTTC. Translating it yields CSVRPGPQFGQYF.

The table lists this clonotype with many counts. The chain links TRBV14 to TRBJ2-6; TRBD1 is a possible D gene (6 bases). The V end lost 0 bases, the J end lost 5 bases, and 14 bases lay between the germline ends. The V gene's germline CDR1 is SGHDN and CDR2 FVKESK. The CDR3 loop spans 17 amino acids. The CDR3 DNA sequence: TGTGCCAGCAGCCAAGAAGTGGGGGCAATCTGGGCCAACGTCCTGACTTTC. It is translated as CASSQEVGAIWANVLTF.

This clonotype appeared many times. This chain links TRBV27 with TRBJ2-7; 7 bases are shared with TRBD2. The J segment lost 0 bases and the V segment lost 1 base, leaving 0 bases of the junction unmatched. The CDR3 has 14 residues. The germline CDR1 and CDR2 sequences are MNHEY and SMNVEV (reference sequence). The CDR3, as DNA: TGTGCCAGCAGTTTATGGGGGGGCTCCTACGAGCAGTACTTC. Its protein product is CASSLWGGSYEQYF.

The table lists this clonotype with many counts. The chain joins TRBV7-2 to TRBJ2-7; D not resolved. This CDR3 has 14 residues. V was pared by 1 base and J by 4 bases, with 11 bases between. Germline CDR1 reads SGHTA; CDR2 reads FQGNSA. In DNA form, the CDR3 reads TGTGCCAGCAGCTTAGGCATAGCCGAATACGAGCAGTACTTC. Its translation: CASSLGIAEYEQYF.

V is TRBV6-6 and J is TRBJ1-2; D ambiguous. The CDR3 covers 12 residues. Germline CDR1 and CDR2: MNHNY and SVGAGI (reference sequence). The ends were cut back, 3 bases at V and 6 bases at J, with 8 bases in the middle. The DNA for the CDR3 is TGTGCCAGCAGTTATGAGGACCATGGCTACACCTTC. Protein: CASSYEDHGYTF.

This clonotype was recorded at least ten times. V and J are TRBV29-1 and TRBJ2-7; D is perhaps TRBD1 (5 bases). The CDR3 loop spans 12 amino acids. Trimming took 1 base from V and 3 from J, leaving 7 bases between them. Germline CDR1 is SQVTM and CDR2 is ANQGSEA. The CDR3 DNA follows: TGCAGCGTTGAAGGTGACAGCTACGAGCAGTACTTC. Translated: CSVEGDSYEQYF.

This clonotype was seen many times. The rearrangement links TRBV5-6 to TRBJ2-1; D gene ambiguous. CDR1 and CDR2 from the germline V gene are SGHDT and YYEEEE. With 1 base removed from V and 2 bases from J, the gap between germline ends came to 10 bases. There are 15 residues in the CDR3. This CDR3 reads CASSLPGTTYNEQFF. CDR3 nucleotide sequence: TGTGCCAGCAGCTTGCCTGGTACGACCTACAATGAGCAGTTCTTC.

Only a few counts were recorded for this clonotype. V usage is TRBV20-1 and J usage is TRBJ2-5, with a weak D call TRBD2 (6 bases). Germline V gives CDR1 DFQATT, CDR2 SNEGSKA (reference sequence). Trimming shortened V by 5 bases and J by 0 bases, and 16 bases separated the two germline ends. The CDR3 contains 15 residues. CDR3 sequence: CSASRIAEYQETQYF. CDR3 coding DNA: TGCAGTGCTTCCCGGATAGCGGAGTACCAAGAGACCCAGTACTTC.

Comments on this clonotype: This clone may be a read error of a much larger clone one base away. The chain joins TRBV29-1 to TRBJ2-3; D not certain. This CDR3 has 13 residues. Trimming left V 5 bases short and J 3 bases short, with 12 bases between. Germline-derived CDR1 and CDR2 are SQVTM and ANQGSEA. CDR3: CSVLSSTTDTQYF. The CDR3 DNA sequence: TGCAGCGTTCTCTCCAGCACGACAGATACGCAGTATTTT.

J is TRBJ2-5 and V is TRBV5-6; possibly TRBD2 for D (6 bases). Germline CDR1 SGHDT, CDR2 YYEEEE. Deletions cut 2 bases from V and 4 bases from J, with 12 bases between. This CDR3 is 14 amino acids long. The CDR3, as DNA: TGTGCCAGCAGCTTTCAGGGAGGTGTAGAGACCCAGTACTTC. It yields the protein CASSFQGGVETQYF. The whole variable domain, filled in from reference TRBV5-6 and TRBJ2-5, reads DAGVTQSPTHLIKTRGQQVTLRCSPKSGHDTVSWYQQALGQGPQFIFQYYEEEERQRGNFPDRFSGHQFPNYSSELNVNALLLGDSALYLCASSFQGGVETQYFGPGTRLLVL.

Many counts were recorded for this clonotype. The chain recombines TRBV20-1 with TRBJ2-1; no firm D call. This CDR3 spans 14 amino acids. V was clipped by 3 bases and J by 5 bases, with 14 bases between them. CDR1 is DFQATT, CDR2 SNEGSKA, per germline (reference sequence). The DNA of the CDR3 is TGCAGTGCTAGTTCCGACTCACCGAACAATGAGCAGTTCTTC. This encodes CSASSDSPNNEQFF.